One T cell receptor (beta chain) is described in this entry. As yet, its antigen is unknown. This entry comes from a study of beta chain features in type 1 diabetes. The sequenced template was cDNA made from the entire isolated RNA. The read count averaged about 3.57 million across naive, central memory and regulatory T cell samples. The table came from immunoSEQ multiplex PCR; TCRdb's copy has only in-frame clones and leaves some out. The sample lists about 70,000 clones, approximately 50% occurring once. The CDR3 sequence is 15 residues long. CDR1 is GTSNPN, CDR2 SVGIG, per germline (reference sequence). Losses at the gene ends were 5 bases for V and 5 bases for J; bases not matched to a gene: 10. Study outcomes and limitations: For Type 1 diabetes patients, all four CD4+ subsets carried TCRB CDR3s that were moderately but significantly shorter.

The TCR originated in a man aged 25 to 40 with type 1 diabetes. Sequenced: central memory CD4+ T cells from blood. The chain employs TRBV30 and TRBJ2-5, with 11 nucleotides matching TRBD2. The CDR3 DNA follows: TGTGCCTGGGCACCAACTAGCGGGAGTCGGGAGACCCAGTACTTC. Encoded protein: CAWAPTSGSRETQYF.